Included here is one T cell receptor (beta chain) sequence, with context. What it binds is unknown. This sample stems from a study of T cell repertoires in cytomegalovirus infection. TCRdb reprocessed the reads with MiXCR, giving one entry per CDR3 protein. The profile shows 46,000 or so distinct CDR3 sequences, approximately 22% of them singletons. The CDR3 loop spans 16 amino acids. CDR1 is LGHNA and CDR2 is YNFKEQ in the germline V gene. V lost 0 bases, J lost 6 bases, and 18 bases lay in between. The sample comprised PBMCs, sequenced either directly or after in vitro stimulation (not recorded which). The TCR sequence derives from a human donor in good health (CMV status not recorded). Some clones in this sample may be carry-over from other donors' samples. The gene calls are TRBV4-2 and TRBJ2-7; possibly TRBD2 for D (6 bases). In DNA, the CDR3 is TGTGCCAGCAGCCAAGACCGGCGGGGCATGATCGGCGAGCAGTACTTC. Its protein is CASSQDRRGMIGEQYF.